This entry is about one T cell receptor beta chain. Antigen unknown. This record comes from a study of T cell responses to AZD1222 COVID-19 vaccine. Study findings and constraints: Females outnumbered males among donors, who were mostly white British; clonal diversity was possibly underestimated. Targets within unmutated variant regions were reportedly found for nearly half of spike-specific TCRs.

Data came from immunoSEQ multiplex PCR; TCRdb stores just in-frame clones and leaves some out. The data hold around 160,000 clones, with 90% to 95% observed a single time. Germline CDR1 reads SNHLY; CDR2 reads FYNNEI. This CDR3 has 16 residues. Trimming took 8 bases from V and 0 from J, leaving 19 bases between them. The receptor's source is an adult in good health. This specimen consisted of peripheral blood, obtained on day 0 of AZD1222 vaccination. V gene TRBV2 combines with J gene TRBJ1-2, with D perhaps TRBD1 (6 bases). The CDR3 region is CASSYAGTPANYGYTF. The CDR3 DNA reads TGTGCCAGCTCCTACGCAGGGACACCTGCTAACTATGGCTACACCTTC.